The T cell receptor (beta chain) described here comes from a study of early T cells in non-severe SARS-CoV-2 infection. Study background: Chains were not paired, and sequencing was done on bulk RNA from unsorted whole blood.

V was pared by 2 bases and J by 5 bases, with 20 bases of the junction left unmatched. This CDR3 is 20 amino acids long. The V gene's germline CDR1 is KGHSH and CDR2 LQKENI. This clonotype was detected many times. As part of library construction, unique molecular identifiers were attached to individual cDNA molecules. TCRdb reanalysed the 5' RACE reads using MiXCR and keeps one entry per CDR3 protein. The table records some 60,000 distinct CDR3 sequences, 8.5% to 9.5% of them present only once. The rearrangement joins TRBV18 to TRBJ2-3; TRBD2 matches 9 bases. The source material was whole blood. This receptor was identified in an adult who was a healthcare worker with PCR-confirmed SARS-CoV-2 infection or an uninfected control (not recorded which). The CDR3 bases are TGTGCCAGCTCACCAACGTTCGCCCGGACGGTTGCGGGGGGGCGAGATACGCAGTATTTT. Translating gives CASSPTFARTVAGGRDTQYF.